This TCR beta chain was identified during a study of neoadjuvant anti-PD-1 for oral cavity cancer. As to time point: after neoadjuvant nivolumab, at surgical resection. A few counts support this clone. Antigen unknown. Clones were read by immunoSEQ multiplex PCR, and TCRdb kept only the in-frame ones, dropping some. The sample contains 13,000 or so clones, 71% of which appear only once. Broader study findings: With a few patients per group, TCR findings need larger cohorts.

From germline, CDR1 is ENHRY and CDR2 SYGVKD. V lost 6 bases and J lost 2, with 10 bases in between. CDR3 length: 13 amino acids. The sample here was PBMCs, taken after nivolumab (anti-PD-1) treatment. This TCR came from a person aged 35-79 years with oral cavity squamous cell carcinoma. The rearrangement links TRBV10-3 to TRBJ1-1; D uncertain. CDR3 loop: CAIREPVNTEAFF. CDR3 bases: TGTGCCATCAGGGAGCCAGTAAACACTGAAGCTTTCTTT.